This T cell receptor beta chain emerged from a study of blood T cell repertoires in COVID-19. The wider study: Italy, Spain and the United States were the sources of the convalescent and acute COVID-19 samples. Sources were T cells, B-cell-depleted T cells, or PBMCs; the material itself was cDNA or gDNA.

V lost 1 base and J lost 11; bases outside the gene matches: 6. Per germline, CDR1 MNHNS and CDR2 SASEGT. The CDR3 totals 13 residues. The study drew participants aged roughly 18 to 95 years from approximately 25 US areas. Sequencing was performed with immunoSEQ multiplex PCR; in TCRdb, only in-frame clones are kept and a portion is missing. Among approximately 300,000 clones listed, around 87% were seen once. The rearrangement links TRBV6-1 to TRBJ1-1, with 8 positions matching TRBD1. This TCR derives from a woman in her 30s who had recovered from COVID-19. Sequencing was carried out using PBMCs or T cells enriched from blood (not recorded which). CDR3 amino acids: CASSEGTGFVAFF. CDR3 in DNA: TGTGCCAGCAGTGAAGGGACAGGGTTCGTCGCTTTCTTT.